This T cell receptor (beta chain) was identified during a study of tumor and adjacent non-tumor tissue in lung cancer. At the level of the study: About 4.17 million productive TCRbeta reads were obtained per sample on average.

For this clonotype: Its antigen is not identified. This is likely a read error, given that the CDR3 carries no conserved phenylalanine or tryptophan at its end. It is unclear where the CDR3 begins or ends on the DNA, so no DNA is shown, and the CDR3 is as TCRdb lists it.

The template was RNA from unsorted bulk tissue. A modified ARM-PCR protocol with three rounds of nested PCR amplified TCRbeta. MiXCR, run by TCRdb on the multiplex PCR reads, gives a single entry per CDR3 protein. The sample has about 120,000 distinct CDR3 sequences, over 75% seen once. Broader study findings: Significantly higher TCR diversity was found in tumor than normal lung. Tumor repertoires had a smaller top 100 clone share than normal lung. Tumor TCR diversity, when higher, was linked to shorter survival.

The germline gives CDR1 SQVTM, CDR2 ANQGSEA. With termini counted, the CDR3 has 10 amino acids. This TCR was sampled from a man between 65 and 79 years old with non-small cell lung cancer. This chain connects TRBV29-1 to TRBJ2-7; the D segment call TRBD1 is taken from the table without a DNA check. The material sequenced was lung tumor tissue. CDR3: CSAGSYEKYS.